This entry concerns a single T cell receptor beta chain. The antigen this receptor binds is unknown. No qualities accompany the bases; no much larger clone lies one base away. CDR1 and CDR2 were assigned from the germline V gene (reference sequence) as LGHDT and YNNKEL. The CDR3 sequence holds 15 residues, the cysteine and phenylalanine included. Only the CDR3 DNA stays, 45 bases, in frame from base 1. Trimming takes 4 bases from V and 0 bases from J, and the germline ends sit 12 bases apart. These data come from a study of blood T cells in healthy people across ages (dated by TCRdb to the mid-2010s). Looking at the study overall: In model experiments, roughly one uniquely barcoded TCR beta cDNA molecule per two T cells was captured by template switching. The study measured age-related changes in TCR beta repertoire diversity using deep sequencing normalized with unique cDNA molecular identifiers. To avoid experimental bias, donors of different ages were distributed randomly across sequencing lanes. The donors were divided into four age groups: young (average around 15 years), middle-aged (roughly 40), aged (about 60) and long-lived (roughly 82). Two additional independent replicas of 1 million unique cDNA reads from the same blood draw were analyzed for two donors (one aged 18 to 29 and one aged 80 or older).

The paper's findings and limits, for the study overall: Because profiling used bulk unsorted PBMCs, naive and antigen-experienced compartments could not be compared conclusively. The CMV infection status of donors was not known, potentially confounding age-related changes in expanded clonotypes. Estimates of total diversity based on one million sequenced T cells were regarded as lower bounds and as underestimates. Compared with the aged group, the long-lived group had more naive CD4+ T cells, fewer expanded clones and increased TCR diversity, suggesting age selection. As age increased, observed TCR beta diversity per million T cells dropped in a roughly linear way, and a significant reduction was already evident by age 40. A strong correlation was found between observed TCR beta diversity and the percentage of naive T cells measured by flow cytometry.

The approximately 39 donors, aged about 6 to 100 years, were systemically healthy Caucasian individuals from Russia. Approximately 10 milliliters of peripheral blood were collected from each donor into EDTA-treated Vacutainer tubes. PBMCs were isolated by Ficoll-Paque density-gradient centrifugation, with at least 6.5 million obtained per sample. Trizol reagent was used to extract total RNA from PBMCs, with at least 6 micrograms per sample. For every donor, an aliquot of PBMCs went through flow cytometry to measure the percentages of naive CD45RAhigh/CD27high T cells. Library creation used 5' RACE. The instrument given in TCRdb is Illumina HiSeq 2500. A second PCR of about 7 to 12 cycles was performed with a sample-barcoded 5' primer and a J-beta primer mix. Each TCR beta cDNA molecule received a unique molecular identifier from a template-switch 5' adaptor carrying 12 random nucleotides. At least 2.5 million CDR3-containing paired-end reads were obtained from each sample. The Mint cDNA synthesis kit, primed by a TRBC-specific oligonucleotide, was used to synthesize first-strand cDNA from all RNA. Following uracil-DNA glycosylase treatment, a first 18-cycle PCR with universal primers M1SS and BC2_uni_R was performed on all cDNA. The authors' analysis ran thus. For normalization, 1 million high-quality reads were randomly selected from each sample, with every read carrying a distinct molecular identifier. Reads sharing molecular identifiers were discarded rather than binned into consensus sequences. CDR3 identification, clonotype clustering and error correction used MiTCR with a Q25 quality threshold and the strictest error-elimination algorithm. Lower-bound total TCR beta diversity was estimated with a nonparametric unseen species model using Euler transformation. TCRdb cleaned the public reads at Q25 with fastp, built clones with MiXCR and kept in-frame beta chains. Records with the same CDR3 protein are collapsed into one entry carrying the most frequent genes and DNA. V and J calls and clone size were set by TCRdb, not the authors. Present in this sample are fewer than 800,000 distinct CDR3 sequences, over 45% of which were seen just once. 25% to 35% of the sample belongs to the ten largest clones.

The rearrangement joined TRBV3-1 to TRBJ1-1, and perhaps TRBD1 as D gene, on 5 matching bases. The TCR sequence derives from a woman aged 55 to 70 in good health. The specimen was blood. The nucleotide sequence reads TGTGCCAGCAGCCCAACTGGGGGAATGAACACTGAAGCTTTCTTT. The resulting protein is CASSPTGGMNTEAFF.